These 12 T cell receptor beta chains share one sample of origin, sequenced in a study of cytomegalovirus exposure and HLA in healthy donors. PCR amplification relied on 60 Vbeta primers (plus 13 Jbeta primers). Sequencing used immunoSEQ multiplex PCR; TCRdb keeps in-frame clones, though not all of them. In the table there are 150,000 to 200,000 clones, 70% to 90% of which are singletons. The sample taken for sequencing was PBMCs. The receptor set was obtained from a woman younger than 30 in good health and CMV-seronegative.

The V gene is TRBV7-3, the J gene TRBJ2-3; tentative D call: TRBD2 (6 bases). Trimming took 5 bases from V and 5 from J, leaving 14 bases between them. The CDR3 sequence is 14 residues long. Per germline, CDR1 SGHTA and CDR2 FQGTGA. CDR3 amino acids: CASSLSTSGDTQYF. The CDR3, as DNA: TGTGCCAGCAGCCTCTCGACTAGTGGAGATACGCAGTATTTT.

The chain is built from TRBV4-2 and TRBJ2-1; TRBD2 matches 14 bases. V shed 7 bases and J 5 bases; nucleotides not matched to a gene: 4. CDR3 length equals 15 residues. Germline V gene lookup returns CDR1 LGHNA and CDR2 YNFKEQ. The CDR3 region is CASTQGLAGDNEQFF. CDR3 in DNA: TGTGCCAGCACTCAGGGACTAGCGGGGGACAATGAGCAGTTCTTC.

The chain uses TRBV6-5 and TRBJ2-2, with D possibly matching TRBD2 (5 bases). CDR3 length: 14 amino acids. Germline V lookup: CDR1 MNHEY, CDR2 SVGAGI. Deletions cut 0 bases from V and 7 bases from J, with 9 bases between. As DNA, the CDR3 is TGTGCCAGCAGTTACTCAGAGGGTAACGGGGAGCTGTTTTTT. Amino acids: CASSYSEGNGELFF.

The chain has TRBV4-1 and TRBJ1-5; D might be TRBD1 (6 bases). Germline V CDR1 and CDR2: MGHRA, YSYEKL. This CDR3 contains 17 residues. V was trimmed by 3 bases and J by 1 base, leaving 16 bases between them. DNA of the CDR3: TGCGCCAGCAGCCACCGACAGGATCACCGGAGCAATCAGCCCCAGCATTTT. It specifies CASSHRQDHRSNQPQHF.

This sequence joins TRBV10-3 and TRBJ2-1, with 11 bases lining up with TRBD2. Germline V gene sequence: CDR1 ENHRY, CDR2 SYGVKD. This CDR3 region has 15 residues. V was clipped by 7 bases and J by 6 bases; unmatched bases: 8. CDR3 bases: TGTGCCATCAAGGTTAGCGGGGGGGCATTCAATGAGCAGTTCTTC. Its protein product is CAIKVSGGAFNEQFF.

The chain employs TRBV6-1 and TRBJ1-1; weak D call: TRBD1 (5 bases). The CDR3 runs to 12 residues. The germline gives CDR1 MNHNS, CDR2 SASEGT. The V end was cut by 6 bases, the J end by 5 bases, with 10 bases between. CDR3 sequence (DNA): TGTGCCAGCAGGCGGCAGGGAACTGAAGCTTTCTTT. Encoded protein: CASRRQGTEAFF.

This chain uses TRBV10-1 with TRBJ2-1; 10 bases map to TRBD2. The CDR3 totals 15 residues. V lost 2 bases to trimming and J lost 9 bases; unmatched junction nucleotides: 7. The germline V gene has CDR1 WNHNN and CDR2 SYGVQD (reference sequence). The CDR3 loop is CASSEALAGVSEQFF. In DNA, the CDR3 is TGCGCCAGCAGTGAGGCCCTAGCGGGAGTTAGTGAGCAGTTCTTC.

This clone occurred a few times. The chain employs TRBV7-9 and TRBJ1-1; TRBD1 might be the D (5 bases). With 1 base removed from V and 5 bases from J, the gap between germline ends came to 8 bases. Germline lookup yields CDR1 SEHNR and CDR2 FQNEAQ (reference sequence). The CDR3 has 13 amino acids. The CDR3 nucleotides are TGTGCCAGCAGCTTAGTGCGACAGACTGAAGCTTTCTTT. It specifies CASSLVRQTEAFF. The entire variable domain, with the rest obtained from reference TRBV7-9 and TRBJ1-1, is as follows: DTGVSQNPRHKITKRGQNVTFRCDPISEHNRLYWYRQTLGQGPEFLTYFQNEAQLEKSRLLSDRFSAERPKGSFSTLEIQRTEQGDSAMYLCASSLVRQTEAFFGQGTRLTVV.

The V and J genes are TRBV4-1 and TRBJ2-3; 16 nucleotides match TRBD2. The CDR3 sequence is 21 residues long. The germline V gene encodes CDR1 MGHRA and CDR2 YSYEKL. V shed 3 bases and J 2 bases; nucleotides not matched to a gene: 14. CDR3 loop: CASSQPPLGLAGGISTDTQYF. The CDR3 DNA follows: TGCGCCAGCAGCCAGCCGCCCTTGGGACTAGCGGGAGGGATATCCACAGATACGCAGTATTTT.

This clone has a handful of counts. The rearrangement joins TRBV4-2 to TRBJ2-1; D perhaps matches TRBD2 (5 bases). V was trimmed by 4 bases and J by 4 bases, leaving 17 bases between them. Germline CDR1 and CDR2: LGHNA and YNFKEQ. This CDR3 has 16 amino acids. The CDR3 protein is CASSPELVGFYNEQFF. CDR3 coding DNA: TGTGCCAGCAGCCCGGAACTAGTGGGGTTTTACAATGAGCAGTTCTTC.

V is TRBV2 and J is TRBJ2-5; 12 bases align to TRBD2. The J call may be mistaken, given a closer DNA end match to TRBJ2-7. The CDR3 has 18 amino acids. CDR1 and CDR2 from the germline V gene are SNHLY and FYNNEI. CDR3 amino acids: CASKPGQGQTSGSYEQYF. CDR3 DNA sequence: TGTGCCAGCAAGCCGGGACAGGGGCAGACTAGCGGGAGTTACGAGCAGTACTTC.

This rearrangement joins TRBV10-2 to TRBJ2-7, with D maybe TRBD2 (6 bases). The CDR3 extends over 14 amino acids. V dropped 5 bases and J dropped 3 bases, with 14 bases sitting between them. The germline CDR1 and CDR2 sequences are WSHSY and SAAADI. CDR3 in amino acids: CASSPGSGNYEQYF. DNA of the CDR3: TGCGCCAGCAGTCCCGGGAGCGGAAACTACGAGCAGTACTTC.